These 18 T cell receptor beta chains came from one sample sequenced in a study of cytomegalovirus exposure and HLA in healthy donors. Vbeta (60) and Jbeta (13) primers were used in the PCR. The assay was immunoSEQ multiplex PCR, and TCRdb's table has in-frame clones only and misses some. This table lists tens of thousands of clones. Sequencing was done on a sample of PBMCs. These receptors were obtained from a man aged 25 to 40 in good health and CMV-seropositive.

This chain uses TRBV7-9 with TRBJ2-3, with 7 bases lining up with TRBD2. CDR3 length: 15 residues. The germline CDR1 and CDR2 sequences are SEHNR and FQNEAQ (reference sequence). V shed 5 bases, J shed 2 bases, and the junction held 7 bases outside the gene matches. CDR3 bases: TGTGCCAGCAGCAACCAGCGGGGACCCACAGATACGCAGTATTTT. This gives the protein CASSNQRGPTDTQYF.

The chain uses TRBV9 and TRBJ2-5; tentatively, D is TRBD2 (6 bases). The V gene's germline CDR1 is SGDLS and CDR2 YYNGEE. The CDR3 is 15 amino acids. V was clipped by 5 bases and J by 5 bases, with 19 bases between them. CDR3 sequence (DNA): TGTGCCAGCAGTCGGGGGATGGGGTCGGGCGAGACCCAGTACTTC. It is translated as CASSRGMGSGETQYF.

This chain joins TRBV5-6 and TRBJ1-1; 7 bases align to TRBD1. Losses at the gene ends were 5 bases for V and 3 bases for J; bases not matched to a gene: 4. In germline, CDR1 is SGHDT, CDR2 YYEEEE. The CDR3 has 13 amino acids. The CDR3 is CASSYDRDTEAFF. In nucleotides, the CDR3 is TGTGCCAGCAGTTATGACAGGGACACTGAAGCTTTCTTT. Full variable domain (remainder filled in from reference TRBV5-6 and TRBJ1-1): DAGVTQSPTHLIKTRGQQVTLRCSPKSGHDTVSWYQQALGQGPQFIFQYYEEEERQRGNFPDRFSGHQFPNYSSELNVNALLLGDSALYLCASSYDRDTEAFFGQGTRLTVV.

V is TRBV7-9 and J is TRBJ2-3, with 7 nucleotides matching TRBD1. Germline CDR1 reads SEHNR; CDR2 reads FQNEAQ (reference sequence). This CDR3 spans 15 amino acids. V was pared by 5 bases and J by 2 bases, with 7 bases of the junction left unmatched. The CDR3 loop is CASSLRQGDTDTQYF. CDR3 nucleotides: TGTGCCAGCAGCCTAAGACAGGGAGACACAGATACGCAGTATTTT.

The V gene is TRBV6-4, the J gene TRBJ2-5, with TRBD2 matching over 12 bases. After removal of 3 bases from V and 4 bases from J, the junction contained 3 bases not matched to a gene. CDR3 length: 15 residues. Germline loops: CDR1 MRHNA, CDR2 SNTAGT. The CDR3 sequence: CASSETGLAGETQYF. CDR3 in DNA: TGTGCCAGCAGTGAAACGGGACTAGCGGGAGAGACCCAGTACTTC.

The J gene is TRBJ1-1, the V gene TRBV25-1; D may be TRBD1 (5 bases). The germline CDR1 and CDR2 sequences are MGHDK and SYGVNS. The CDR3 has 14 residues. V was clipped by 5 bases and J by 0 bases, with 10 bases between them. In nucleotides, the CDR3 is TGTGCCAGCAGTTACGGGGGGTTGAACACTGAAGCTTTCTTT. This sequence encodes CASSYGGLNTEAFF. Based on the CDR3 plus reference TRBV25-1 and TRBJ1-1, the full variable domain is EADIYQTPRYLVIGTGKKITLECSQTMGHDKMYWYQQDPGMELHLIHYSYGVNSTEKGDLSSESTVSRIRTEHFPLTLESARPSHTSQYLCASSYGGLNTEAFFGQGTRLTVV.

CDR3 sequence: CASSATGQGLSLGTEAFF. DNA of the CDR3: TGTGCCAGCAGCGCAACCGGACAGGGACTCTCTTTGGGCACTGAAGCTTTCTTT. The rearrangement joins TRBV7-2 to TRBJ1-1; 8 bases are shared with TRBD1. Trimming took 5 bases from V and 4 from J; bases not matched to a gene: 18. This CDR3 contains 18 residues. In germline, CDR1 is SGHTA, CDR2 FQGNSA.

The chain is built from TRBV27 and TRBJ2-7, with 8 bases that match TRBD2. The CDR3 is 17 residues long. The V gene's germline CDR1 is MNHEY and CDR2 SMNVEV (reference sequence). Unmatched junction bases numbered 11, after V lost 2 bases and J lost 2 bases. CDR3 amino acids: CASSLRDTSGTTYEQYF. CDR3 bases: TGTGCCAGCAGTTTACGCGATACTAGCGGTACCACCTACGAGCAGTACTTC.

The chain carries TRBV4-2 and TRBJ1-3; D uncertain. Trimming removed 2 bases from V and 0 bases from J, with 8 bases in between. Germline CDR1 and CDR2: LGHNA and YNFKEQ. There are 15 residues in the CDR3. The CDR3 is CASSQQHRSGNTIYF. CDR3 sequence (DNA): TGTGCCAGCAGCCAACAACACCGCTCTGGAAACACCATATATTTT.

Note on this clone: The junction does not match germline at one end; this may be a read error. V gene TRBV28 combines with J gene TRBJ1-6, with D possibly being TRBD1 (5 bases). The CDR3 sequence is 15 residues long. CDR1 is MDHEN and CDR2 is SYDVKM in the germline V gene. CDR3 coding DNA: TGTGCCAGCAGTCCGCAGGAAAGGGCAGGGTCACCCCTACACTTT. Its protein product is CASSPQERAGSPLHF.

This chain uses TRBV5-1 with TRBJ2-5; no clear D. Trimming removed 2 bases from V and 4 bases from J, with 12 bases in between. The CDR3 consists of 14 residues. Germline V gene sequence: CDR1 SGHRS, CDR2 YFSETQ. The chain's CDR3 is CASSFSAARETQYF. The CDR3 region has the DNA TGCGCCAGCAGCTTCTCCGCAGCGCGAGAGACCCAGTACTTC.

The chain carries TRBV7-2 and TRBJ2-7; the match to TRBD1 covers 7 bases. This CDR3 spans 15 amino acids. CDR1 is SGHTA and CDR2 is FQGNSA in the germline V gene. V was clipped by 5 bases and J by 3 bases; unmatched bases: 10. This CDR3 is CASSHGFGTDYEQYF. The CDR3 nucleotides are TGTGCCAGCAGCCACGGATTTGGGACAGACTACGAGCAGTACTTC.

The chain links TRBV7-6 to TRBJ2-1; TRBD2 matches 8 bases. This CDR3 has 15 residues. The germline V gene encodes CDR1 SGHVS and CDR2 FNYEAQ. V shed 5 bases and J 6 bases; nucleotides not matched to a gene: 9. CDR3 nucleotides: TGTGCCAGCAGCCCCCCGGGAGGGGTCCTCAATGAGCAGTTCTTC. Translation: CASSPPGGVLNEQFF.

The J gene is TRBJ2-7, the V gene TRBV7-8; D is possibly TRBD2 (6 bases). V gave up 1 base and J gave up 4 bases, with 11 bases separating them. Germline V CDR1 and CDR2: SGHVS, FQNEAQ. CDR3 size: 14 residues. DNA of the CDR3: TGTGCCAGCAGCTTAGGTCCCGGACTATACGAGCAGTACTTC. Translating it yields CASSLGPGLYEQYF. Using reference TRBV7-8 and TRBJ2-7 for the parts outside the CDR3, the full variable domain is GAGVSQSPRYKVAKRGQDVALRCDPISGHVSLFWYQQALGQGPEFLTYFQNEAQLDKSGLPSDRFFAERPEGSVSTLKIQRTQQEDSAVYLCASSLGPGLYEQYFGPGTRLTVT.

The chain joins TRBV6-5 to TRBJ1-2, with TRBD1 matching 10 bases. The trim removed 2 bases at V and 5 bases at J, leaving 2 bases unmatched. CDR3 size: 14 residues. Germline lookup yields CDR1 MNHEY and CDR2 SVGAGI. This CDR3 is CASSYRDRGYGYTF. CDR3 DNA: TGTGCCAGCAGTTACCGGGACAGGGGTTATGGCTACACCTTC.

V usage is TRBV27 and J usage is TRBJ2-2, with TRBD1 matching 7 bases. Trimming took 8 bases from V and 3 from J; bases not matched to a gene: 3. The CDR3 is 13 residues long. Germline assignment: CDR1 MNHEY and CDR2 SMNVEV (reference sequence). CDR3 sequence (DNA): TGTGCCAGCCCGGGACAGCACACCGGGGAGCTGTTTTTT. This encodes CASPGQHTGELFF.

This rearrangement joins TRBV7-6 to TRBJ2-5; TRBD1 matches 9 bases. CDR1 is SGHVS, CDR2 FNYEAQ, per germline. V lost 5 bases, J lost 7 bases, and 11 bases stayed unmatched. This CDR3 contains 15 residues. CDR3 region: CASSPGQGIVGTQYF. CDR3 in DNA: TGTGCCAGCAGCCCCGGACAGGGGATTGTAGGGACCCAGTACTTC.

The chain joins TRBV6-5 to TRBJ2-5, with D uncertain. The J call may not be correct, given that the DNA end is closer to TRBJ2-7. CDR3 length equals 15 residues. Germline assignment: CDR1 MNHEY and CDR2 SVGAGI. CDR3: CASSLTAVSSYEQYF. CDR3 DNA: TGTGCCAGCAGTTTGACTGCAGTTAGCTCCTACGAGCAGTACTTC.